Shown below are 11 T cell receptor beta chains from a single sample sequenced in a study of blood T cell repertoires in COVID-19 (dated by TCRdb to the early 2020s). The library was obtained by the immunoSEQ multiplex PCR assay. The table comes from immuneACCESS by way of TCRdb, which keeps in-frame sequences with V and J called. Part of the clones is missing from these tables; in studies checked, under half for an unresolved V gene and the rest for unknown reasons. In all, the sample holds some 270,000 clones, and about 80% of those were seen once. Of the sample, 3.4% is held by the ten largest clones. Sequenced material: PBMCs or T cells enriched from blood (not recorded which). The receptor set was obtained from a man aged 45-60 years who had recovered from COVID-19.

The chain links TRBV19 to TRBJ1-1; D remains ambiguous. Germline CDR1 and CDR2: LNHDA and SQIVND (reference sequence). The CDR3 loop spans 13 amino acids. With 0 bases removed from V and 10 bases from J, the gap between germline ends came to 12 bases. Here the CDR3 DNA reads TGTGCCAGTAGTATAGACCGGGGTCCGGGAGCTTTCTTT. It is translated as CASSIDRGPGAFF.

This chain connects TRBV28 to TRBJ1-1, with D possibly being TRBD1 (6 bases). V lost 5 bases and J 4 bases, leaving 8 bases between the germline ends. Germline CDR1 MDHEN, CDR2 SYDVKM. CDR3 length equals 12 residues. Here the CDR3 reads CASSGQFTEAFF. Written as DNA, the CDR3 is TGTGCCAGCAGTGGACAGTTCACTGAAGCTTTCTTT.

The chain links TRBV19 to TRBJ2-2; D perhaps matches TRBD2 (5 bases). The CDR3 spans 13 residues. The germline V gene encodes CDR1 LNHDA and CDR2 SQIVND (reference sequence). Trimming stripped 3 bases from V and 7 bases from J, with 9 bases between. For the CDR3, the DNA is TGTGCCAGTAGTATGGCCCGGGACGGGGAGCTGTTTTTT. It specifies CASSMARDGELFF.

The chain employs TRBV6-6 and TRBJ1-2, with 9 nucleotides matching TRBD1. The CDR3 covers 13 residues. J lost 6 bases, V lost 7 bases, and 6 bases had no gene match. CDR1 and CDR2 from the germline V gene are MNHNY and SVGAGI (reference sequence). CDR3 region: CASTRDREDGYTF. In DNA, the CDR3 is TGTGCCAGCACCAGGGACAGGGAAGATGGCTACACCTTC.

The genes are TRBV5-6 and TRBJ1-2, with 8 bases lining up with TRBD1. V was pared by 4 bases and J by 2 bases, with 10 bases of the junction left unmatched. The CDR3 has 16 amino acids. Germline V gene sequence: CDR1 SGHDT, CDR2 YYEEEE. The CDR3 bases are TGTGCCAGCAGCCTCGCTCGGGACAGGATAAACTATGGCTACACCTTC. Its protein product is CASSLARDRINYGYTF.

The genes are TRBV18 and TRBJ2-1; tentative D call: TRBD2 (5 bases). The CDR3 runs to 15 residues. Trimming left V 4 bases short and J 3 bases short, with 13 bases between. Germline V gene lookup returns CDR1 KGHSH and CDR2 LQKENI. The CDR3 sequence is CASSLGPAGYNEQFF. The CDR3 region has the DNA TGTGCCAGCTCACTAGGTCCGGCGGGCTACAATGAGCAGTTCTTC.

At least ten counts were recorded for this clone. V is TRBV30 and J is TRBJ2-7; the D gene is possibly TRBD1 (5 bases). There are 13 residues in the CDR3. Between the trimmed V and J ends, which lost 0 bases and 8 bases, there was a span of 14 bases. Germline V lookup: CDR1 GTSNPN, CDR2 SVGIG (reference sequence). This chain's CDR3 is CAWSVGAPGQQYF. CDR3 DNA: TGTGCCTGGAGTGTAGGGGCCCCCGGGCAGCAGTACTTC.

The rearrangement joins TRBV11-2 to TRBJ1-2; maybe TRBD1 (6 bases). Germline V gives CDR1 SGHAT, CDR2 FQNNGV. Trimming cost V 1 base and J 3 bases, with 6 bases left between them. CDR3 length: 13 amino acids. CDR3 nucleotides: TGTGCCAGCAGCTTAGGGACAGACTATGGCTACACCTTC. As protein: CASSLGTDYGYTF.

This sequence joins TRBV12-5 and TRBJ2-3, with D tentatively TRBD1 (6 bases). The CDR3 spans 14 residues. Germline loops: CDR1 LGHNT, CDR2 FRNRAP. With 2 bases removed from V and 2 bases from J, the gap between germline ends came to 8 bases. The CDR3 nucleotides are TGTGCTAGTGGTTTGCAGGGGTTCACAGATACGCAGTATTTT. Translating gives CASGLQGFTDTQYF.

The gene calls are TRBV3-1 (or the pseudogene TRBV3-2) and TRBJ2-1; 8 nucleotides line up with TRBD2. Trimming took 6 bases from V and 5 from J; bases not matched to a gene: 6. CDR1 and CDR2 (germline): LGHDT, YNNKEL (reference sequence). CDR3 length: 14 residues. CDR3 sequence reads: CASSLTSGNNEQFF. The DNA of the CDR3 is TGTGCCAGCAGTCTCACTAGCGGAAACAATGAGCAGTTCTTC.

This chain links TRBV28 with TRBJ1-3, with D uncertain. CDR1 and CDR2 from the germline V gene are MDHEN and SYDVKM. CDR3 length equals 14 residues. Trimming stripped 6 bases from V and 2 bases from J, with 11 bases between. This CDR3 reads CASSSQEAGNTIYF. CDR3 nucleotides: TGTGCCAGCAGCAGCCAGGAGGCTGGAAACACCATATATTTT. Full variable domain (outside the CDR3, taken from reference TRBV28 and TRBJ1-3): DVKVTQSSRYLVKRTGEKVFLECVQDMDHENMFWYRQDPGLGLRLIYFSYDVKMKEKGDIPEGYSVSREKKERFSLILESASTNQTSMYLCASSSQEAGNTIYFGEGSWLTVV.